This T cell receptor (beta chain) stems from a study of T cells after yellow fever vaccination. The wider study: Preparing low-cell-number fractions relied on SMART-Seq v4 Ultra Low Input. The study, taken as a whole, reports: Booster sampling recovered most clones from primary vaccination (less than 97% CD4, approximately 88% CD8). There was a possibility that FACS-sorted repertoires contained abundant clonotypes contaminating from the bulk population.

Comment on this clonotype: Its matching antigen is unknown.

V shed 1 base and J shed 6 bases, with 10 bases lying between them. The CDR3 is 13 amino acids. Germline V gene sequence: CDR1 SGHTA, CDR2 FQGNSA. For TCR, cDNA came from 5'RACE template switching, which added a universal primer site and UMIs. TCRdb ran MiXCR on the 5' RACE reads and lists one entry per CDR3 protein. The sample shows nearly 550,000 distinct CDR3 sequences, about a fifth of them seen only once. The rearrangement links TRBV7-2 to TRBJ2-7; D perhaps matches TRBD2 (5 bases). The sample was PBMCs, taken 15 days after the yellow fever booster vaccination. This TCR was sampled from a man younger than 45 who received the YFV17D yellow fever vaccine. CDR3 sequence: CASSLGRESEQYF. CDR3 sequence (DNA): TGTGCCAGCAGCTTAGGACGGGAATCCGAGCAGTACTTC.